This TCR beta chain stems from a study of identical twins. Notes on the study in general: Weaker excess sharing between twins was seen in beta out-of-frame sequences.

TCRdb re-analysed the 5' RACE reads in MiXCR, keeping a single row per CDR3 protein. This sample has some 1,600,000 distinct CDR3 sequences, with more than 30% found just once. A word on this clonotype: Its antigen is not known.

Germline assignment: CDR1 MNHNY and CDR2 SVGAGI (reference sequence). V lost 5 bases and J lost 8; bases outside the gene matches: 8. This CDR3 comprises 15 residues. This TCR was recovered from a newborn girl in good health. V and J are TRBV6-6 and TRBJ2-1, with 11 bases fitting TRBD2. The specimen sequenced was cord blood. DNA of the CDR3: TGTGCCAGCAGTCCTATAGCGGGGGGGCCCGATGAGCAGTTCTTC. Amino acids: CASSPIAGGPDEQFF.